This T cell receptor (beta chain) was observed in a study of blood T cell repertoires in COVID-19. Study-level background: Whether acute or convalescent, the COVID-19 samples came from the United States, Italy and Spain. T cells, B-cell-depleted T cells, or PBMCs supplied cDNA or gDNA.

Source study methods: Reference gene primer amplification in the assay estimated nucleated cell counts. Sequenced by immunoSEQ multiplex PCR; TCRdb stores in-frame clones only, minus some. That table is the source of V, J and clone size, and D and trimming were worked out from the DNA. This repertoire shows 100,000 or so clones, roughly 87% found once; its top ten account for about 4%. V shed 7 bases and J 8 bases; nucleotides not matched to a gene: 10. The CDR3 has 15 residues. The germline V gene has CDR1 SGHAT and CDR2 FQNNGV. This receptor was identified in a man aged 60 to 75 with acute or convalescent COVID-19. The gene calls are TRBV11-2 and TRBJ2-3, with TRBD2 matching 12 bases. Input material: peripheral blood. CDR3 sequence (DNA): TGTGCCAGCACCAGGACTAGCGGGGACGGGGTTACGCAGTATTTT. Amino acids: CASTRTSGDGVTQYF.